The 21 T cell receptor beta chains in this list originate from one sample, sequenced in a study of T cells of healthy individuals. TCRdb fed the 5' RACE reads into MiXCR, producing one record per CDR3 protein. The sample includes around 83,000 distinct CDR3 sequences, approximately 5.4% of them seen just once. These receptors were collected from a female donor in good health.

Ten or more counts support this clonotype. The chain joins TRBV5-4 to TRBJ2-3; D remains unclear. The length of the CDR3 is 13 residues. V was pared by 2 bases and J by 4 bases, with 8 bases between. CDR1 and CDR2 (germline): SGHNT, YYREEE (reference sequence). The DNA for the CDR3 is TGTGCCAGCAGCTTTGAGCAAGCAGATACGCAGTATTTT. Translation gives CASSFEQADTQYF.

This clonotype showed up many times. V and J are TRBV5-1 and TRBJ2-5; D is unclear. Per the germline V gene, CDR1 is SGHRS and CDR2 is YFSETQ. The V gene lost 5 bases and the J gene lost 1 base, with 12 bases spanning the gap. The CDR3 is made up of 14 amino acids. CDR3 region: CASRIRPGQETQYF. The CDR3 DNA is TGCGCCAGCAGGATACGGCCGGGCCAAGAGACCCAGTACTTC.

Many counts were recorded for this clonotype. J is TRBJ2-5 and V is TRBV13, with D hard to call. Germline loops: CDR1 PRHDT, CDR2 FYEKMQ (reference sequence). V gave up 4 bases and J gave up 4 bases, with 4 bases separating them. This CDR3 is 11 amino acids long. The CDR3 spells CASSWAETQYF. The CDR3 DNA reads TGTGCCAGCAGCTGGGCAGAGACCCAGTACTTC.

The rearrangement links TRBV24-1 to TRBJ2-1; D possibly corresponds to TRBD1 (6 bases). CDR1 and CDR2 (germline): KGHDR, SFDVKD. Trimming shortened V by 9 bases and J by 5 bases, and 13 bases separated the two germline ends. The CDR3 has 13 residues. The CDR3 here is CATARGVDNEQFF. In DNA, the CDR3 is TGTGCCACCGCCAGGGGCGTAGACAATGAGCAGTTCTTC.

This clonotype occurred a few times. The CDR3 reads CASLDRNKNIQYF. In nucleotides, the CDR3 is TGTGCCAGCCTGGACAGAAACAAAAACATTCAGTACTTC. The rearrangement links TRBV28 to TRBJ2-4; perhaps TRBD1 as D (6 bases). The germline gives CDR1 MDHEN, CDR2 SYDVKM. The CDR3 covers 13 residues. V shed 8 bases and J shed 3 bases, with 11 bases lying between them.

This clonotype was recorded many times. The rearrangement links TRBV19 to TRBJ1-2; a weak D match, TRBD1 (5 bases). V was pared by 5 bases and J by 4 bases, with 11 bases between. The CDR3 is made up of 13 amino acids. In germline, CDR1 is LNHDA, CDR2 SQIVND (reference sequence). The CDR3 DNA reads TGTGCCAGTAGTTCGGGGGATCCCTATGGCTACACCTTC. Protein sequence: CASSSGDPYGYTF.

This clonotype showed up many times. The chain recombines TRBV20-1 with TRBJ2-1; 12 nucleotides align to TRBD2. The CDR3 spans 14 residues. V lost 6 bases to trimming and J lost 7 bases; unmatched junction nucleotides: 7. Germline V lookup: CDR1 DFQATT, CDR2 SNEGSKA (reference sequence). The CDR3 nucleotides read TGCAGTGCGAAGTGGACTAGCGGGATGAATGAGCAGTTCTTC. Amino acids: CSAKWTSGMNEQFF.

This clonotype was detected many times. The rearrangement links TRBV14 to TRBJ1-1, with TRBD1 matching 7 bases. Per germline, CDR1 SGHDN and CDR2 FVKESK. The CDR3 is 15 residues long. The ends lost 0 bases at V and 10 bases at J; junction bases unmatched: 11. CDR3 nucleotides: TGTGCCAGCAGCCAAGATTCGAGGGGGCTGAGGGGAGCTTTCTTT. Translating gives CASSQDSRGLRGAFF.

The chain employs TRBV7-2 and TRBJ1-1; D gene unclear. Germline V gives CDR1 SGHTA, CDR2 FQGNSA. Trimming cost V 3 bases and J 1 base, with 6 bases left between them. The CDR3 sequence is 13 residues long. Here the CDR3 DNA reads TGTGCCAGCAGCTTGTTCTCGAACACTGAAGCTTTCTTT. This sequence encodes CASSLFSNTEAFF.

This clonotype was detected ten times or more. The chain uses TRBV12-3 or TRBV12-4 and TRBJ2-2; D gene ambiguous. V lost 5 bases and J lost 4, with 8 bases in between. CDR3 length: 13 residues. CDR3 nucleotides: TGTGCCAGCAGTATCTATCGCACCGGGGAGCTGTTTTTT. This sequence encodes CASSIYRTGELFF.

This clonotype was observed a few times. V and J are TRBV6-2 or TRBV6-3 and TRBJ2-7; 7 bases align to TRBD1. Germline V gene data show CDR1 as MNHEY and CDR2 as SVGEGT. The CDR3 has 15 residues. Unmatched junction bases numbered 14, after V lost 5 bases and J lost 7 bases. The CDR3 region has the DNA TGTGCCAGCAGTAGGACAGACAGGGTGTCGAGAGAGCAGTACTTC. Protein sequence: CASSRTDRVSREQYF.

This clonotype was counted many times. V usage is TRBV12-3 or TRBV12-4 and J usage is TRBJ1-4, with a tentative D call TRBD1 (6 bases). V was shortened by 1 base and J by 0 bases, with 9 bases between the two germline ends. The CDR3 is 16 amino acids. The CDR3 coding sequence is TGTGCCAGCAGTTTAGGAGGGGGAACAACTAATGAAAAACTGTTTTTT. It codes for CASSLGGGTTNEKLFF.

This clonotype showed up many times. The chain combines TRBV20-1 with TRBJ2-4; 10 nucleotides line up with TRBD1. After removal of 1 base from V and 8 bases from J, the junction contained 11 bases not matched to a gene. The CDR3 sequence is 16 residues long. Germline V lookup: CDR1 DFQATT, CDR2 SNEGSKA (reference sequence). Here the CDR3 DNA reads TGCAGTGCTAGAGTTCTGGGGGGACAGGGGTCAGACATTCAGTACTTC. Translation gives CSARVLGGQGSDIQYF.

This clonotype was found a few times. The rearrangement links TRBV29-1 to TRBJ1-5; 8 bases align to TRBD1. The germline V gene has CDR1 SQVTM and CDR2 ANQGSEA. The CDR3 is made up of 15 amino acids. V trimming: 6 bases; J trimming: 1 base; junction bases outside the gene matches: 8. The CDR3 coding sequence is TGCAGCGTCGGGACAGGACTGGGGAGCAATCAGCCCCAGCATTTT. Encoded protein: CSVGTGLGSNQPQHF.

In its sample, this clonotype was seen a few times. The CDR3 bases are TGTGCCAGCAGCGCTACAGGGTACTCTGGAAACACCATATATTTT. This encodes CASSATGYSGNTIYF. The genes are TRBV11-2 and TRBJ1-3; D may be TRBD1 (6 bases). Germline V gene data show CDR1 as SGHAT and CDR2 as FQNNGV. The CDR3 totals 15 residues. The V end was cut by 5 bases, the J end by 0 bases, with 11 bases between.

This clonotype was detected once. A much larger clone differs by one base, so this may be a read error. This chain connects TRBV28 to TRBJ1-1; a possible D gene is TRBD1 (6 bases). The CDR3 is 17 amino acids. Germline CDR1 is MDHEN and CDR2 is SYDVKM. CDR3 loop: CASSVKDSLGSDTKAFF. In nucleotides, the CDR3 is TGTGCCAGCAGTGTGAAGGACAGCCTAGGATCGGACACTAAAGCTTTCTTT.

This clonotype was recorded at least ten times. The CDR3 bases are TGTGCCAGCAAGGAACAGGGAGGAGTGGTTTATTCACCCCTCCACTTT. Translating gives CASKEQGGVVYSPLHF. This rearrangement joins TRBV27 to TRBJ1-6; TRBD1 might be the D (6 bases). Germline lookup yields CDR1 MNHEY and CDR2 SMNVEV (reference sequence). This CDR3 contains 16 residues. Trimming removed 7 bases from V and 8 bases from J, with 21 bases in between.

This clonotype was seen at least ten times. V is TRBV5-1 and J is TRBJ2-5, with unresolved D. Germline loops: CDR1 SGHRS, CDR2 YFSETQ. The CDR3 is made up of 12 amino acids. Trimming removed 3 bases from V and 0 bases from J, with 3 bases in between. The CDR3 DNA follows: TGCGCCAGCAGCTACAACCAAGAGACCCAGTACTTC. This sequence encodes CASSYNQETQYF.

This clonotype was seen many times. J is TRBJ2-7 and V is TRBV13; 7 bases line up with TRBD2. This CDR3 is 14 amino acids long. Unmatched junction bases numbered 9, after V lost 6 bases and J lost 4 bases. Germline values: CDR1 PRHDT, CDR2 FYEKMQ (reference sequence). This CDR3 reads CASRRGGSQYEQYF. The CDR3 bases are TGTGCCAGCAGGAGGGGCGGGAGTCAGTACGAGCAGTACTTC.

This clonotype has just a few counts. J is TRBJ2-2 and V is TRBV27; 8 bases are shared with TRBD1. V gave up 6 bases and J gave up 1 base; unmatched junction bases: 4. The CDR3 has 15 residues. Germline CDR1 and CDR2: MNHEY and SMNVEV (reference sequence). CDR3 region: CASSWTGLNTGELFF. DNA of the CDR3: TGTGCCAGCAGCTGGACAGGGTTGAACACCGGGGAGCTGTTTTTT.

This rearrangement joins TRBV5-1 to TRBJ2-1, with 10 bases matching TRBD2. Per germline, CDR1 SGHRS and CDR2 YFSETQ. The CDR3 is 15 amino acids. V dropped 1 base and J dropped 3; count of bases not matched to a gene: 1. Here the CDR3 DNA reads TGCGCCAGCAGCTTGCAGCGGGAGGGCTACAATGAGCAGTTCTTC. This translates into CASSLQREGYNEQFF.